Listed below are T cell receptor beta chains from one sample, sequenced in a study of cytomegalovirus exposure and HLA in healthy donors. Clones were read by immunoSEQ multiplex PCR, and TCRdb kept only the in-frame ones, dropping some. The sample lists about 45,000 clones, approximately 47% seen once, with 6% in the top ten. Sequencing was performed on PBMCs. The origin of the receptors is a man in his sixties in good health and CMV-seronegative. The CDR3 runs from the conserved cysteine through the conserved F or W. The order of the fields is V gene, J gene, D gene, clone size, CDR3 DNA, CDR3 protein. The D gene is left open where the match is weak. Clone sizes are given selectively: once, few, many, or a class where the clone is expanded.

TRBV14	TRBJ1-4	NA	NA	TGTGCCAGCAGCCCGAGGGGGGGGTCTGGTGAAAAACTGTTTTTT	CASSPRGGSGEKLFF
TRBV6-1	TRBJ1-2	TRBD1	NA	TGTGCCAGCAGCGACAGGGTGGGCTATGGCTACACCTTC	CASSDRVGYGYTF
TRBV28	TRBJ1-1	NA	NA	TGTGCCATCCCAGCAGGACAATGGAACACTGAAGCTTTCTTT	CAIPAGQWNTEAFF
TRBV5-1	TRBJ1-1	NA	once	TGCGCCAGCAGCTTGGGGGGTGGGGGGGACACTTTGACCACTGAAGCTTTCTTT	CASSLGGGGDTLTTEAFF
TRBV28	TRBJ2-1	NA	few	TGTGCCAGCGGCCGGGGGGAGCAGTTCTTC	CASGRGEQFF
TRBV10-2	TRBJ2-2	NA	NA	TGCGCCAGCAGGATAGGACTATGGGTTACCGGGGAGCTGTTTTTT	CASRIGLWVTGELFF
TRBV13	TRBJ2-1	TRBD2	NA	TGTGCCAGCAGCTCGGGAGGGTACAATGAGCAGTTCTTC	CASSSGGYNEQFF
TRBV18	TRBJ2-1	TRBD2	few	TGTGCCAGCTCACCAGACAGCGGGAGGATCAATGAGCAGTTCTTC	CASSPDSGRINEQFF
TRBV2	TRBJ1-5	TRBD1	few	TGTGCCAGCAACAGGGGGGTCTTCAATCAGCCCCAGCATTTT	CASNRGVFNQPQHF
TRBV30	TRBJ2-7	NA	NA	TGTGCCTGGAGTGACAGCATCCGAGATGGGCAGTACTTC	CAWSDSIRDGQYF
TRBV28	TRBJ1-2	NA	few	TGTGCCAGCAGTGGGACAACTAACTATGGCTACACCTTC	CASSGTTNYGYTF
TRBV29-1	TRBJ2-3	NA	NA	TGCAGCGTTGAGGGGGCGAACACAGATACGCAGTATTTT	CSVEGANTDTQYF
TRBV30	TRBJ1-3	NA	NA	TGTGCCTGGAGTGTTAGAGGGGGTGCTGGAAACACCATATATTTT	CAWSVRGGAGNTIYF
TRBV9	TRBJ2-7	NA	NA	TGTGCCAGCAGCGTAGGGGCGGGCGCAGCCTACGAGCAGTACTTC	CASSVGAGAAYEQYF
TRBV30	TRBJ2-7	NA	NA	TGTGCCTGGAGTGGAGGGTATCACGAGCAGTACTTC	CAWSGGYHEQYF
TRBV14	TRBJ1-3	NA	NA	TGTGCCAGCAGCTCGTTTACAGGGTCTGGAAACACCATATATTTT	CASSSFTGSGNTIYF
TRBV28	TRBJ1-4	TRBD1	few	TGTGCCACCTTAGCCGGGACAGGGATGGAAAAACTGTTTTTT	CATLAGTGMEKLFF
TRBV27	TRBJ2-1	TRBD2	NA	TGTGCCAGCAGTTTAGCGGGAGCCAATGAGCAGTTCTTC	CASSLAGANEQFF
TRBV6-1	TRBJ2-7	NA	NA	TGTGCCAGCAGCGGACAGAGCTCCTACGAGCAGTACTTC	CASSGQSSYEQYF
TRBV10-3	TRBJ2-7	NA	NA	TGTGCCATCAGGGGGACATTATATCCCTACGAGCAGTACTTC	CAIRGTLYPYEQYF
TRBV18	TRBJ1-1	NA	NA	TGTGCCAGCTCACCTACAGGGCCCACTGAAGCTTTCTTT	CASSPTGPTEAFF
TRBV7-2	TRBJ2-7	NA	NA	TGTGCCAGCAGCAGAGGAGACAGGCCATACTCCTACGAGCAGTACTTC	CASSRGDRPYSYEQYF
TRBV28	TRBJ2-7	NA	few	TGTGCCAGCAGTTTAACCGGCAGGGGAGCGTCTTACGAGCAGTACTTC	CASSLTGRGASYEQYF
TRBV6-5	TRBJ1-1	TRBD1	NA	TGTGCCAGCAGTCGACAGGGGGACACTGAAGCTTTCTTT	CASSRQGDTEAFF
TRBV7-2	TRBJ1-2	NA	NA	TGTGCCAGCAGCAAAGGGGGTGGCAGGACCGACTATGGCTACACCTTC	CASSKGGGRTDYGYTF
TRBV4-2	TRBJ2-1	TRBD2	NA	TGTGCCAGCAGCCAAGTTGTGGCGGGAGGGCCCCCTGAGCAGTTCTTC	CASSQVVAGGPPEQFF
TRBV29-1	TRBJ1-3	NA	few	TGCAGCGTGACAGGCTCTGGAAACACCATATATTTT	CSVTGSGNTIYF
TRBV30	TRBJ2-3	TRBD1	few	TGTGCCTGGAGTGACCGGCCCCCAGGGGGAATGGCGCAGTATTTT	CAWSDRPPGGMAQYF
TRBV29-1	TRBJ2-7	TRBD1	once	TGCAGCGCTCTTGGGACAGGGGGCGACGAGCAGTACTTC	CSALGTGGDEQYF
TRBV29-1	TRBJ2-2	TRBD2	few	TGCAGCGTTGAGCGGGGGACCGGGGAGCTGTTTTTT	CSVERGTGELFF
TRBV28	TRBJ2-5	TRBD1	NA	TGTGCCACCGGACAGGGCCAAGAGACCCAGTACTTC	CATGQGQETQYF
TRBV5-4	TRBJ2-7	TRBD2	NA	TGTGCCAGCAGCTCTGAAGCGGGAAAGTCCTACGAGCAGTACTTC	CASSSEAGKSYEQYF
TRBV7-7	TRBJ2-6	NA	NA	TGTGCCAGCAGTGGTGGCAGGTCAGGCGTCCTGACTTTC	CASSGGRSGVLTF
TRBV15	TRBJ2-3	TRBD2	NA	TGTGCCACCAGCAGCCCAGCGGGAGGGGCAGATACGCAGTATTTT	CATSSPAGGADTQYF
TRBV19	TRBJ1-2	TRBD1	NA	TGTGCCAGTAGTATCATTGGGACAGCCGCAAGAGGCTACACCTTC	CASSIIGTAARGYTF
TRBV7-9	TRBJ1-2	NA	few	TGTGCCAGCAGCTTAGCGATGAGGACTAACTATGGCTACACCTTC	CASSLAMRTNYGYTF
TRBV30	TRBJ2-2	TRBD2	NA	TGTGCCGGGGGGACTAGCGCAGGCGGGGAGCTGTTTTTT	CAGGTSAGGELFF
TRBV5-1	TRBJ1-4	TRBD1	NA	TGCGCCAGCAGCTTGTCCGGGACAGGTGAAAAACTGTTTTTT	CASSLSGTGEKLFF
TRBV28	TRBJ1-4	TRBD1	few	TGTGCCAGCAGTGCATACAGGGGGCACTCTCGCGGAAAACTGTTTTTT	CASSAYRGHSRGKLFF
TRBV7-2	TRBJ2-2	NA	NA	TGTGCCAGCAGCTTTCGAGGGAACACCGGGGAGCTGTTTTTT	CASSFRGNTGELFF
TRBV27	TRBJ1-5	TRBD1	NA	TGTGCCAGCAGAGGGACAGACGATCAGCCCCAGCATTTT	CASRGTDDQPQHF
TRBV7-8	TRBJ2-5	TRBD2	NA	TGTGCCAGCAGCTACGGACTAGCGGGACAAGAGACCCAGTACTTC	CASSYGLAGQETQYF
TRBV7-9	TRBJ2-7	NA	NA	TGTGCCAGCAGCCCGACGAACGGGGGCTACGAGCAGTACTTC	CASSPTNGGYEQYF
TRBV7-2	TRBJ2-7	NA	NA	TGTGCCAGCAGCTTAGGCTACAGAACCTACGAGCAGTACTTC	CASSLGYRTYEQYF
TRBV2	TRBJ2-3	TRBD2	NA	TGTGCCAGCAGTGACCCTAGCGGGAGTGGAGCCACAGATACGCAGTATTTT	CASSDPSGSGATDTQYF
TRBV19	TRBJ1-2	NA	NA	TGTGCCAGTAGCCTAAGTGATCATGGCTACACCTTC	CASSLSDHGYTF
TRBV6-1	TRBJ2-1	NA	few	TGTGCCAGCAGACAGGACGGGAGCTCCTACAATGAGCAGTTCTTC	CASRQDGSSYNEQFF
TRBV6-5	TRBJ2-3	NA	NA	TGTGCCAGCAGCTCGACATCAGATACGCAGTATTTT	CASSSTSDTQYF
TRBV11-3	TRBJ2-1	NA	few	TGTGCCAGCAGCTTCGGCGGGTTTGTCAAAGAGCAGTTCTTC	CASSFGGFVKEQFF
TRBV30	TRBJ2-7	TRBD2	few	TGTGCCTGGACCGTGGGGACTAGCGGTCCCTACGAGCAGTACTTC	CAWTVGTSGPYEQYF
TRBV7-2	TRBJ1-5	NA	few	TGTGCCAGCAGCTTACCCGGGAACTTCCAGCCCCAGCATTTT	CASSLPGNFQPQHF
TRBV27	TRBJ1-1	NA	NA	TGTGCCAGCGGGCCTGCGGGGGGCGCCGAGGCTTTCTTT	CASGPAGGAEAFF
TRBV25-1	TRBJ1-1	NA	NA	TGTGCCAGCAGTGAGCCAGGGGCTGGCGACACTGAAGCTTTCTTT	CASSEPGAGDTEAFF
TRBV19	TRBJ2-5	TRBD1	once	TGTGCCAGCAGACAGGGGCAAGGCGAGACCCAGTACTTC	CASRQGQGETQYF
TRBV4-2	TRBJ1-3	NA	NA	TGTGCCAGCAGCCAAGAATCACGGAGCTCTGGAAACACCATATATTTT	CASSQESRSSGNTIYF
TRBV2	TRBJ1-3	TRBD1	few	TGTGCCAGCAGCACCGACAGGGGATTAGGAAACACCATATATTTT	CASSTDRGLGNTIYF
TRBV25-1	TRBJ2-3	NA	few	TGTGCCAGCAGTGAATCCCCGGGAGTAGGGCTTGGTACGCAGTATTTT	CASSESPGVGLGTQYF
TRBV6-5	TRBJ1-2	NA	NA	TGTGCCAGCTACACCGTCAGGGGTAACTATGGCTACACCTTC	CASYTVRGNYGYTF